This T cell receptor beta chain stems from a study of shared clonotypes between healthy human individuals. About the research overall: The plates for each donor numbered three CD4 naive, three CD4 memory, two CD8 naive and one CD8 memory.

Each of the donors was a healthy adult who was HIV-negative and had not had a recent acute infection or vaccination. Broader study findings: The researchers took only blood, and tissue repertoires probably look different. Among the subsets, naive ones generally showed larger estimated richness than memory ones.

Here immunoSEQ multiplex PCR was the method, and the copy in TCRdb shows in-frame clones only, minus some. The table records around 980,000 clones, approximately 80% of them present only once. On this clone itself: Its cognate antigen is unknown.

The TCR comes from a young man in good health. Some clones in this sample may be carry-over from other donors' samples. Sequences were obtained from memory CD4+ T cells from PBMCs. Stated subset: CD45RA-negative fraction.

CDR3 loop: CASSARTSGRAVDTQYF. The CDR3 DNA reads as TGTGCCAGCAGTGCCCGGACTAGCGGGAGGGCCGTGGATACGCAGTATTTT. The V and J genes are TRBV27 and TRBJ2-3; 15 bases agree with TRBD2. J lost 6 bases, V lost 5 bases, and 9 bases had no gene match. Looked up from germline, CDR1 is MNHEY and CDR2 is SMNVEV (reference sequence). CDR3 size: 17 residues.